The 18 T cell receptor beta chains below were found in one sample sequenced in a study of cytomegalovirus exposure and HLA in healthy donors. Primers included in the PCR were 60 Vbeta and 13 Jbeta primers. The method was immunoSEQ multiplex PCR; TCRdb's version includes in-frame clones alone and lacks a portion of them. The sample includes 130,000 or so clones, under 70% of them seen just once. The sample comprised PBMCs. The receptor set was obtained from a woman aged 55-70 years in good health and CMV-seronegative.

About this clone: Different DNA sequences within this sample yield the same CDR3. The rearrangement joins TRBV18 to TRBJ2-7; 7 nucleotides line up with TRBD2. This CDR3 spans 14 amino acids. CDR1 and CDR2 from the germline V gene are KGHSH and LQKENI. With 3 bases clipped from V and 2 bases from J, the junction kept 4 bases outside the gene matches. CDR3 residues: CASSPGLAAYEQYF. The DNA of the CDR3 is TGTGCCAGCTCACCGGGGCTAGCGGCCTACGAGCAGTACTTC.

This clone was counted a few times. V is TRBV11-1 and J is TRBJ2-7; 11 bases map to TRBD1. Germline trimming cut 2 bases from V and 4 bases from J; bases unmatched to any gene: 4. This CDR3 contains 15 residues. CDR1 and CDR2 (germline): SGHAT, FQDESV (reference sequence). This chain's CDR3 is CASSLRDRGAYEQYF. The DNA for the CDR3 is TGTGCCAGCAGCTTAAGGGACAGGGGGGCGTACGAGCAGTACTTC.

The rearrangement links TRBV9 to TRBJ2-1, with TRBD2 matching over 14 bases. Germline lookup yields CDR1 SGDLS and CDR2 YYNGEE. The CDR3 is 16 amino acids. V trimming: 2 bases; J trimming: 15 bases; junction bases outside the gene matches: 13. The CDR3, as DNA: TGTGCCAGCAGCGTGGAGTCGGGACTAGCGGGAGTTGGGTTGTTCTTC. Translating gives CASSVESGLAGVGLFF.

CDR3 sequence: CASRPRTRHEQYF. The CDR3 nucleotides read TGTGCCAGCAGGCCTCGGACTAGACACGAGCAGTACTTC. The rearrangement joins TRBV28 to TRBJ2-7; 7 nucleotides match TRBD2. Germline assignment: CDR1 MDHEN and CDR2 SYDVKM. After removal of 6 bases from V and 5 bases from J, the junction contained 7 bases not matched to a gene. This CDR3 is 13 amino acids long.

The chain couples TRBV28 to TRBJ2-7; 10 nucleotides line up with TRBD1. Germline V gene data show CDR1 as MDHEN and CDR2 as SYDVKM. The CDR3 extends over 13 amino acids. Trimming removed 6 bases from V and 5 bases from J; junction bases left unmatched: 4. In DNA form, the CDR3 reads TGTGCCAGCAGCCCCGGGACAGGGGACGAGCAGTACTTC. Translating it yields CASSPGTGDEQYF.

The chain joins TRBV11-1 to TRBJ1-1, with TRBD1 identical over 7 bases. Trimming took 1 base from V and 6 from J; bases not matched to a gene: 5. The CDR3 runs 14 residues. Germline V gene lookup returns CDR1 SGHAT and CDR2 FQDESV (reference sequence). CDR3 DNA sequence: TGTGCCAGCAGCTTAGTTCAGGGGGTGGCTGAAGCTTTCTTT. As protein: CASSLVQGVAEAFF.

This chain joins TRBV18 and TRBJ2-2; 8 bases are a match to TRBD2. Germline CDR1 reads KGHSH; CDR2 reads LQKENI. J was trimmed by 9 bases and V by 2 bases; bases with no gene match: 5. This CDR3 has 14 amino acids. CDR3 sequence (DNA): TGTGCCAGCTCACCAGCCAGCGGGAGTAGGGAGCTGTTTTTT. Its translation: CASSPASGSRELFF.

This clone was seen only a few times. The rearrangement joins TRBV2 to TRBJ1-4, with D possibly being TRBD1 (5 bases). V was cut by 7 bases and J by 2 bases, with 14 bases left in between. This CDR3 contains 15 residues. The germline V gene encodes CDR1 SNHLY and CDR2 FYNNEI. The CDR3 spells CASISGGITNEKLFF. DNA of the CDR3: TGTGCCAGCATATCCGGGGGGATCACTAATGAAAAACTGTTTTTT. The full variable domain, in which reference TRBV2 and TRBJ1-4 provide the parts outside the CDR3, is EPEVTQTPSHQVTQMGQEVILRCVPISNHLYFYWYRQILGQKVEFLVSFYNNEISEKSEIFDDQFSVERPDGSNFTLKIRSTKLEDSAMYFCASISGGITNEKLFFGSGTQLSVL.

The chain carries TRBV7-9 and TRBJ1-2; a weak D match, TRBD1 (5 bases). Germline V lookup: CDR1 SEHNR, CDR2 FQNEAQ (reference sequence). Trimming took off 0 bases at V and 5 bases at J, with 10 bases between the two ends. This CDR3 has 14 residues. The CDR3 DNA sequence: TGTGCCAGCAGCTTAGCCGTTGACAGTTATGGCTACACCTTC. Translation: CASSLAVDSYGYTF.

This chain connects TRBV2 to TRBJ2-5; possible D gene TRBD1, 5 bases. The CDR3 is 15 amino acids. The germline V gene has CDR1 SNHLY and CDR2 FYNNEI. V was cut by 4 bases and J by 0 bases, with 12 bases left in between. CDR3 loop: CASSGPSRDQETQYF. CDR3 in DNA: TGTGCCAGCAGTGGTCCTTCCAGGGACCAAGAGACCCAGTACTTC.

This CDR3 reads CASSQTGGSPLHF. CDR3 sequence (DNA): TGCGCCAGCAGCCAGACAGGGGGTTCACCCCTCCACTTT. The chain is built from TRBV4-3 and TRBJ1-6; 9 nucleotides agree with TRBD1. CDR1 and CDR2 from the germline V gene are LGHNA and YSLEER. The CDR3 runs 13 residues. The V segment lost 3 bases and the J segment 9 bases; nucleotides outside the gene matches: 0.

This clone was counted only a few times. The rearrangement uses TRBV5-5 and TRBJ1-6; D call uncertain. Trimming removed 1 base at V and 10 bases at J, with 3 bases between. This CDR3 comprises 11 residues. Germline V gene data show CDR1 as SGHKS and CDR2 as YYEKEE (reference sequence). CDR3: CASSLPSPLHF. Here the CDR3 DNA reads TGTGCCAGCAGCTTGCCGTCACCCCTCCACTTT.

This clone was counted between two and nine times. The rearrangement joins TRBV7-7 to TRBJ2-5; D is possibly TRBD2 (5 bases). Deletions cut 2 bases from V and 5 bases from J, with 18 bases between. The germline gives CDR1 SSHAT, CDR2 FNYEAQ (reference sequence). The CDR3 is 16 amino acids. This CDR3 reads CASSLNVGERSETQYF. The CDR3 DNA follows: TGTGCCAGCAGCTTAAATGTAGGCGAGCGGAGCGAGACCCAGTACTTC.

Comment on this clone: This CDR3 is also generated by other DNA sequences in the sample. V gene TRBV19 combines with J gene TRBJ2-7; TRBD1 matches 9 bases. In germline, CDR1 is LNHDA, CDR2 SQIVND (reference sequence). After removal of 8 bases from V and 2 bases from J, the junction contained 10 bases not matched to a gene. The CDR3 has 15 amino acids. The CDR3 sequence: CASSAGTGNPYEQYF. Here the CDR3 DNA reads TGTGCCAGTTCCGCCGGGACAGGGAACCCCTACGAGCAGTACTTC.

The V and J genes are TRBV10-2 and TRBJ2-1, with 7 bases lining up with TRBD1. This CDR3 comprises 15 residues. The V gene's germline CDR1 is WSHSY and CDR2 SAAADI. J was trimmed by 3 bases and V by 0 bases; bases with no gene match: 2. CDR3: CASSESGDSYNEQFF. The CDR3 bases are TGCGCCAGCAGTGAGTCGGGGGACAGCTACAATGAGCAGTTCTTC.

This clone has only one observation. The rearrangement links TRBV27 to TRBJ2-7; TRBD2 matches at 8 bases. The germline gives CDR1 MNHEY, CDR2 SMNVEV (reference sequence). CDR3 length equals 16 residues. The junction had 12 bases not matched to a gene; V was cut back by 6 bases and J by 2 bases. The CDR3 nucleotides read TGTGCCAGCAGCTTTAACCCGGGACTAGGTGCCTACGAGCAGTACTTC. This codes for CASSFNPGLGAYEQYF.

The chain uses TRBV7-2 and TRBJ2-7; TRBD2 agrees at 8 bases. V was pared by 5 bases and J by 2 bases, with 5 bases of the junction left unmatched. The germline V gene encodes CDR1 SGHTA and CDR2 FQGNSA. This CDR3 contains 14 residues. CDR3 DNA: TGTGCCAGCAGCCCCGGGACTAGTCCCTACGAGCAGTACTTC. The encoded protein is CASSPGTSPYEQYF.

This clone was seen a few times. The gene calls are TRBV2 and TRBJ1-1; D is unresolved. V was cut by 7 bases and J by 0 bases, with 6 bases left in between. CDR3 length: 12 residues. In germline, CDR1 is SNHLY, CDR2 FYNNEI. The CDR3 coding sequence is TGTGCCAGCACTGTTATGAACACTGAAGCTTTCTTT. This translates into CASTVMNTEAFF.